The source of this T cell receptor beta chain is a study of Ad26.COV2.S vaccination and SARS-CoV-2 variants (dated by TCRdb to about 2021). About the investigation overall: Donors in the vaccine arm were drawn from COV1001, a multicentre, randomized, double-blind, placebo-controlled phase I-IIa trial testing Ad26.COV2.S in healthy adults. Ad26.COV2.S was administered intramuscularly at 5 x 10^10 or 1 x 10^11 viral particles, either as a single shot or as two shots given 56 days apart. TCRbeta repertoire sequencing was used to assess the specificity and breadth of SARS-CoV-2-reactive T cell receptors after Ad26.COV2.S vaccination. The TCR-sequenced set comprised about 30 samples: around 20 Ad26.COV2.S vaccine recipients, 5 placebo recipients and 8 SARS-CoV-2 convalescent individuals. Trial participants were randomized into five groups of five: low-dose or high-dose Ad26.COV2.S given once or twice, or placebo on both occasions. Blinding of investigators to trial group allocation was maintained during experiments and outcome assessment. Overall study results and their limits: Comparing responses between vaccine doses or regimens was not something the study was powered to do. The authors noted that total T cell responses may have been underestimated by the TCR breadth and depth analyses. Non-spike TCR breadth was comparable between vaccine and placebo recipients, consistent with the vaccine containing only spike. After vaccination, spike-specific CD8+ and CD4+ T cell responses were reported to show substantial breadth. Higher spike-specific TCR breadth was observed in Ad26.COV2.S recipients than in placebo recipients (P = 0.0014).

Sequences MGHRA (CDR1) and YSYEKL (CDR2) are obtained from the germline V gene. V was cut back by 0 bases and J by 2 bases, leaving a gap of 11 bases between them. Taken from cysteine to phenylalanine, the CDR3 has 16 residues. CDR3 DNA only is kept here, 48 bases in frame from base 1. Concerning this clone itself: No cognate antigen has been identified for it. Within one base of it there is no much larger clone, and no base qualities were kept.

Reading the label with the study, this specimen's treatment or condition is: roughly 18 received Ad26.COV2.S at low or high dose, single or two shots; 5 received placebo; per-sample allocation not given. For vaccine and placebo recipients, repertoires were sequenced using samples collected on day 63 after the first injection. In Cohort 1b, 20 to 25 adults aged 18-55 years were enrolled at a single site in Boston, USA, between 29 July and 7 August 2020. As a vaccine, Ad26.COV2.S was a replication-incompetent adenovirus type 26 vector that expressed a prefusion-stabilized SARS-CoV-2 spike protein derived from the original Wuhan strain. TCRbeta CDR3 regions were sequenced with the immunoSEQ Assay. After extraction, genomic DNA underwent amplification by bias-controlled multiplex PCR, followed by high-throughput sequencing. Per the authors' processing: To quantify the absolute abundance of each unique TCRbeta CDR3 region, sequences were collapsed and filtered. T cell fraction was estimated by normalizing TCRbeta template counts to usable DNA, which was measured by amplifying reference genes present in all nucleated cells. Repertoire TCRs were annotated as SARS-CoV-2-specific by exact matching of V gene, CDR3 amino acid sequence and J gene to a known reactive TCR set. The reference SARS-CoV-2 TCR set was derived from MIRA and filtered for enrichment in COVID-19-positive ImmuneCODE repertoires, a step that removed public or cross-reactive TCRs. Using the MIRA antigens, annotated TCRs were further analysed by specific ORF or by position within an ORF. Breadth was defined as the number of annotated unique rearrangements divided by the total number of unique productive rearrangements, and depth was defined as the summed frequency of the annotated unique rearrangements. Group comparisons of TCR breadth used two-sided Wilcoxon rank-sum tests. In TCRdb, the immuneACCESS table is reduced to in-frame sequences with V and J assigned. These tables do not hold every clone; where another copy was compared, an unresolved V gene accounts for under half, and the others remain unexplained. The DNA was the basis for D and trimming; V, J and clone size are from that table. The sample has roughly 320,000 clones on record, 87% of them singletons. The ten largest clones capture roughly 3.1% of the sample.

The rearranged segments are TRBV4-1 and TRBJ1-5, and possibly TRBD1, on 5 matching bases. The sequencing used peripheral blood, collected in a trial of Ad26.COV2.S vaccine versus placebo. The clonotype comes from a person between 18 and 59 years old who received the Ad26.COV2.S COVID-19 vaccine or a placebo. The nucleotide sequence is given as TGCGCCAGCAGCCAAGATTGGGGGTTGGGCAATCAGCCCCAGCATTTT. It codes for CASSQDWGLGNQPQHF.